Listed below are T cell receptor beta chains from one sample, sequenced in a study of OX40 agonist ivuxolimab in advanced cancers. The method was immunoSEQ multiplex PCR; TCRdb's version includes in-frame clones alone and lacks a portion of them. The table shows 65,000 to 95,000 clones, with roughly 88% occurring only once. Specimen: CD4+ or CD8+ T cells sorted from blood, collected in a trial of the OX40 agonist ivuxolimab. Receptor source: an adult with an advanced solid tumor such as melanoma, head and neck, liver or kidney cancer. CDR3s include the opening cysteine and the closing phenylalanine or tryptophan. The order of the fields is J gene, clone size, V gene, D gene, CDR3 DNA, CDR3 protein. D genes are given only for firm matches. The size of a clone is reported for some rows only, either as once, few or many, or as a class for expanded clones.

J gene: TRBJ1-1
clone size: -
V gene: TRBV5-1
D gene: TRBD1
CDR3 DNA: TGCGCCAGCAGCCCACAGACAGGGTCGAACACTGAAGCTTTCTTT
CDR3 protein: CASSPQTGSNTEAFF

J gene: TRBJ2-7
clone size: -
V gene: TRBV30
D gene: TRBD2
CDR3 DNA: TGTGCCTGGAGTCCTAGCGGGCTCAACGAGCAGTACTTC
CDR3 protein: CAWSPSGLNEQYF

J gene: TRBJ2-1
clone size: -
V gene: TRBV4-3
D gene: TRBD2
CDR3 DNA: TGCGCCAGCAGCCAAGATCCGGCTAGCGGGAGTATTTACAATGAGCAGTTCTTC
CDR3 protein: CASSQDPASGSIYNEQFF

J gene: TRBJ2-7
clone size: -
V gene: TRBV7-9
D gene: TRBD2
CDR3 DNA: TGTGCCAGCAGGGAACTAGCGGATTCGTCCTACGAGCAGTACTTC
CDR3 protein: CASRELADSSYEQYF

J gene: TRBJ2-7
clone size: -
V gene: TRBV19
D gene: -
CDR3 DNA: TGTGCCAGTAGCTCCGGGACACCGCCCTACGAGCAGTACTTC
CDR3 protein: CASSSGTPPYEQYF

J gene: TRBJ2-3
clone size: -
V gene: TRBV29-1
D gene: TRBD2
CDR3 DNA: TGCAGCGTGGTAGCGGGAGGGTCGGATACGCAGTATTTT
CDR3 protein: CSVVAGGSDTQYF

J gene: TRBJ2-7
clone size: -
V gene: TRBV2
D gene: -
CDR3 DNA: TGTGCCAGCACCCGGACAGCTTACGAGCAGTACTTC
CDR3 protein: CASTRTAYEQYF

J gene: TRBJ2-2
clone size: once
V gene: TRBV28
D gene: TRBD1
CDR3 DNA: TGTGCCGGGGCCGGGACAGGGAACGTGAACACCGGGGAGCTGTTTTTT
CDR3 protein: CAGAGTGNVNTGELFF

J gene: TRBJ1-2
clone size: -
V gene: TRBV6-1
D gene: -
CDR3 DNA: TGTGCCAGCAGTGAAAGTCGGGGAAGTAGGGGCTACACCTTC
CDR3 protein: CASSESRGSRGYTF

J gene: TRBJ2-5
clone size: few
V gene: TRBV19
D gene: TRBD1
CDR3 DNA: TGTGCCAGTAGTATACGGAGACAGGGGGGTGAAGAGACCCAGTACTTC
CDR3 protein: CASSIRRQGGEETQYF

J gene: TRBJ2-7
clone size: -
V gene: TRBV27
D gene: TRBD2
CDR3 DNA: TGTGCCAGCAGTTGGTCTAGCGGGAGCCGTTCCTACGAGCAGTACTTC
CDR3 protein: CASSWSSGSRSYEQYF

J gene: TRBJ1-2
clone size: once
V gene: TRBV28
D gene: -
CDR3 DNA: TGTGCCACATCCGGGACACAGACTAACTATGGCTACACCTTC
CDR3 protein: CATSGTQTNYGYTF

J gene: TRBJ1-4
clone size: -
V gene: TRBV6-1
D gene: -
CDR3 DNA: TGTGCCACGGGCAGGGCTACTGAAAAACTGTTTTTT
CDR3 protein: CATGRATEKLFF

J gene: TRBJ2-3
clone size: -
V gene: TRBV19
D gene: TRBD1
CDR3 DNA: TGTGCCAGTAGTCGGGGACAGGGGGGCTTCACAGATACGCAGTATTTT
CDR3 protein: CASSRGQGGFTDTQYF

J gene: TRBJ1-4
clone size: -
V gene: TRBV30
D gene: -
CDR3 DNA: TGTGCCTGCCCCCGCGGGCAGACTAATGAAAAACTGTTTTTT
CDR3 protein: CACPRGQTNEKLFF

J gene: TRBJ2-7
clone size: -
V gene: TRBV2
D gene: -
CDR3 DNA: TGTGCCAGCACCATCGGATTCTACGAGCAGTACTTC
CDR3 protein: CASTIGFYEQYF

J gene: TRBJ1-2
clone size: -
V gene: TRBV28
D gene: TRBD1
CDR3 DNA: TGTGCCAGCAGTTCGGGACAGGGTACGTTGGGCTACACCTTC
CDR3 protein: CASSSGQGTLGYTF

J gene: TRBJ2-5
clone size: -
V gene: TRBV7-2
D gene: TRBD1
CDR3 DNA: TGTGCCAGCACCGGTCCAGGGGGCCGAGAGACCCAGTACTTC
CDR3 protein: CASTGPGGRETQYF

J gene: TRBJ2-1
clone size: -
V gene: TRBV6-5
D gene: TRBD2
CDR3 DNA: TGTGCCAGCAGTAATCTAGCGGGAGGGGACAATGAGCAGTTCTTC
CDR3 protein: CASSNLAGGDNEQFF

J gene: TRBJ2-5
clone size: few
V gene: TRBV28
D gene: TRBD2
CDR3 DNA: TGTGCCAGCAGTTTGACTAGCGGGAGTTTCCAAGAGACCCAGTACTTC
CDR3 protein: CASSLTSGSFQETQYF

J gene: TRBJ2-1
clone size: once
V gene: TRBV7-3
D gene: TRBD2
CDR3 DNA: TGTGCCAGCAGCATTTTGGGACTAGCGAGTGATGAGCAGTTCTTC
CDR3 protein: CASSILGLASDEQFF

J gene: TRBJ2-5
clone size: -
V gene: TRBV7-7
D gene: -
CDR3 DNA: TGTGCTAGCAGCGATGGGACGGCAGAGACCCAGTACTTC
CDR3 protein: CASSDGTAETQYF

J gene: TRBJ1-2
clone size: -
V gene: TRBV19
D gene: -
CDR3 DNA: TGTGCCACCTCGTGGTCGGCAGGGCCCTATGGCTACACCTTC
CDR3 protein: CATSWSAGPYGYTF

J gene: TRBJ1-4
clone size: -
V gene: TRBV18
D gene: -
CDR3 DNA: TGTGCCAGCTCTCTGAGGGGGATCGATGAAAAACTGTTTTTT
CDR3 protein: CASSLRGIDEKLFF

J gene: TRBJ2-1
clone size: -
V gene: TRBV5-1
D gene: -
CDR3 DNA: TGCGCCAGCAGCACGGGACTTGGATCCAATGAGCAGTTCTTC
CDR3 protein: CASSTGLGSNEQFF

J gene: TRBJ2-7
clone size: -
V gene: TRBV13
D gene: TRBD2
CDR3 DNA: TGTGCCAGCAGCGACAGAGCGGGAGGGCCTAACGAGCAGTACTTC
CDR3 protein: CASSDRAGGPNEQYF

J gene: TRBJ1-4
clone size: -
V gene: TRBV5-1
D gene: -
CDR3 DNA: TGCGCCAGCAGCTTAACACAGGTGGGGCGCGAAAAACTGTTTTTT
CDR3 protein: CASSLTQVGREKLFF

J gene: TRBJ2-7
clone size: -
V gene: TRBV7-9
D gene: -
CDR3 DNA: TGTGCCAGCACCATAGGGGGACATATGTACGAGCAGTACTTC
CDR3 protein: CASTIGGHMYEQYF

J gene: TRBJ2-7
clone size: -
V gene: TRBV10-3
D gene: TRBD2
CDR3 DNA: TGTGCCATCAGTGGGGGCGAGCGGGGCTCCTACGAGCAGTACTTC
CDR3 protein: CAISGGERGSYEQYF

J gene: TRBJ2-3
clone size: -
V gene: TRBV7-9
D gene: -
CDR3 DNA: TGTGCCAGCAGCTTAGCGGGACCTTCCACAGATACGCAGTATTTT
CDR3 protein: CASSLAGPSTDTQYF

J gene: TRBJ1-2
clone size: -
V gene: TRBV6-5
D gene: -
CDR3 DNA: TGTGCCAGCAGTTTGACCTGGGGGGCGGGTAACTATGGCTACACCTTC
CDR3 protein: CASSLTWGAGNYGYTF

J gene: TRBJ1-5
clone size: -
V gene: TRBV28
D gene: -
CDR3 DNA: TGTGCCAGCAGTTCTACTGTCGCCGGACTCAATCAGCCCCAGCATTTT
CDR3 protein: CASSSTVAGLNQPQHF

J gene: TRBJ2-3
clone size: -
V gene: TRBV2
D gene: -
CDR3 DNA: TGTGCCAGCAGCACGGCCTACACAGATACGCAGTATTTT
CDR3 protein: CASSTAYTDTQYF

J gene: TRBJ1-3
clone size: -
V gene: TRBV7-2
D gene: -
CDR3 DNA: TGTGCCAGCAGCTTAACCGTCTCTGGAAACACCATATATTTT
CDR3 protein: CASSLTVSGNTIYF

J gene: TRBJ1-1
clone size: few
V gene: TRBV5-1
D gene: -
CDR3 DNA: TGCGCCAGCAGCTTGACAGATCTGGGCACTGAAGCTTTCTTT
CDR3 protein: CASSLTDLGTEAFF

J gene: TRBJ2-7
clone size: -
V gene: TRBV4-3
D gene: TRBD1
CDR3 DNA: TGCGCCAGCAGCCAAAGGGGGCGCGCCGAGCAGTACTTC
CDR3 protein: CASSQRGRAEQYF

J gene: TRBJ2-5
clone size: -
V gene: TRBV11-2
D gene: -
CDR3 DNA: TGTGCCAGCAGCCTCCTCCGGGCAGAACAAGAGACCCAGTACTTC
CDR3 protein: CASSLLRAEQETQYF

J gene: TRBJ1-1
clone size: -
V gene: TRBV9
D gene: -
CDR3 DNA: TGTGCCAGCGGAGGGCCGGCTGAAGCTTTCTTT
CDR3 protein: CASGGPAEAFF

J gene: TRBJ1-2
clone size: -
V gene: TRBV7-9
D gene: TRBD1
CDR3 DNA: TGTGCCAGCAGCTTAGCCCCAGGGGGCTATGGCTACACCTTC
CDR3 protein: CASSLAPGGYGYTF

J gene: TRBJ1-5
clone size: few
V gene: TRBV4-2
D gene: -
CDR3 DNA: TGTGCCAGCAGCCAAGATCGGCGGACGGAAAATCAGCCCCAGCATTTT
CDR3 protein: CASSQDRRTENQPQHF

J gene: TRBJ1-5
clone size: -
V gene: TRBV7-8
D gene: -
CDR3 DNA: TGTGCCAGCAGCTTAGTACGACACAATAGCAATCAGCCCCAGCATTTT
CDR3 protein: CASSLVRHNSNQPQHF

J gene: TRBJ2-7
clone size: -
V gene: TRBV28
D gene: TRBD2
CDR3 DNA: TGTGCCAGCAGTTTTAGTGGGAGGGCCTACGAGCAGTACTTC
CDR3 protein: CASSFSGRAYEQYF

J gene: TRBJ1-1
clone size: -
V gene: TRBV18
D gene: -
CDR3 DNA: TGTGCCAGCTCACTGTCCTCCCCTGGGGTCACTGAAGCTTTCTTT
CDR3 protein: CASSLSSPGVTEAFF

J gene: TRBJ1-1
clone size: -
V gene: TRBV25-1
D gene: TRBD1
CDR3 DNA: TGTGCCAGCAGTTTTACAGGGGACACTGAAGCTTTCTTT
CDR3 protein: CASSFTGDTEAFF

J gene: TRBJ1-4
clone size: few
V gene: TRBV7-9
D gene: -
CDR3 DNA: TGTGCCAGCAGCCCTCAGGGGCCTAATGAAAAACTGTTTTTT
CDR3 protein: CASSPQGPNEKLFF

J gene: TRBJ2-1
clone size: -
V gene: TRBV18
D gene: TRBD2
CDR3 DNA: TGTGCCAGCTCCCAACTAGCGGGAGTGGGCAATGAGCAGTTCTTC
CDR3 protein: CASSQLAGVGNEQFF

J gene: TRBJ1-1
clone size: -
V gene: TRBV5-8
D gene: TRBD1
CDR3 DNA: TGTGCCAGCAGATTGGACAGGGAGTGGACTGAAGCTTTCTTT
CDR3 protein: CASRLDREWTEAFF

J gene: TRBJ1-5
clone size: -
V gene: TRBV6-1
D gene: -
CDR3 DNA: TGTGCCATCCTCGGGGGGCCCGCTAGCAATCAGCCCCAGCATTTT
CDR3 protein: CAILGGPASNQPQHF

J gene: TRBJ1-1
clone size: -
V gene: TRBV28
D gene: -
CDR3 DNA: TGTGCCAGCACCCCTTCCGTGAACACTGAAGCTTTCTTT
CDR3 protein: CASTPSVNTEAFF

J gene: TRBJ2-3
clone size: -
V gene: TRBV5-1
D gene: TRBD2
CDR3 DNA: TGCGCCAGCAATCGGGAGGGCCGTTACACAGATACGCAGTATTTT
CDR3 protein: CASNREGRYTDTQYF

J gene: TRBJ2-1
clone size: -
V gene: TRBV7-6
D gene: -
CDR3 DNA: TGTGCCAGCAGCCTGGGCGGGATCTCCTACAATGAGCAGTTCTTC
CDR3 protein: CASSLGGISYNEQFF

J gene: TRBJ2-1
clone size: few
V gene: TRBV9
D gene: TRBD2
CDR3 DNA: TGTGCCAGCAGCGTAGCTAGCGGGGATGAGCAGTTCTTC
CDR3 protein: CASSVASGDEQFF

J gene: TRBJ2-2
clone size: -
V gene: TRBV4-2
D gene: -
CDR3 DNA: TGTGCCAGCAGCCAAGATTTTAGGGGAGGTCGAACCGGGGAGCTGTTTTTT
CDR3 protein: CASSQDFRGGRTGELFF

J gene: TRBJ1-1
clone size: -
V gene: TRBV7-2
D gene: -
CDR3 DNA: TGTGCCAGCAGCTTATCCACTGAAGCTTTCTTT
CDR3 protein: CASSLSTEAFF

J gene: TRBJ1-3
clone size: once
V gene: TRBV7-8
D gene: TRBD1
CDR3 DNA: TGTGCCAGCAGCCAGGGACAGGGACAATTCGGAAACACCATATATTTT
CDR3 protein: CASSQGQGQFGNTIYF